The clone carrying this TCR beta chain is a singleton in its sample. CDR1 is SGHTA and CDR2 is FQGNSA in the germline V gene. V lost 1 base, J lost 14 bases, and 2 bases stayed unmatched. This CDR3 spans 12 amino acids. Sequencing used immunoSEQ multiplex PCR; TCRdb keeps in-frame clones, though not all of them. Of roughly 3,100 clones listed, about two thirds are singletons. The data were obtained in a study of coeliac disease. The receptor was derived from a young man with celiac disease on a gluten-free diet. The material sequenced was intraepithelial lymphocytes from the gut. The chain links TRBV7-2 to TRBJ2-1; 10 nucleotides line up with TRBD2. The CDR3, as DNA: TGTGCCAGCAGCTTAGAGGGGACTAGCGAGTTCTTC. Protein product: CASSLEGTSEFF.